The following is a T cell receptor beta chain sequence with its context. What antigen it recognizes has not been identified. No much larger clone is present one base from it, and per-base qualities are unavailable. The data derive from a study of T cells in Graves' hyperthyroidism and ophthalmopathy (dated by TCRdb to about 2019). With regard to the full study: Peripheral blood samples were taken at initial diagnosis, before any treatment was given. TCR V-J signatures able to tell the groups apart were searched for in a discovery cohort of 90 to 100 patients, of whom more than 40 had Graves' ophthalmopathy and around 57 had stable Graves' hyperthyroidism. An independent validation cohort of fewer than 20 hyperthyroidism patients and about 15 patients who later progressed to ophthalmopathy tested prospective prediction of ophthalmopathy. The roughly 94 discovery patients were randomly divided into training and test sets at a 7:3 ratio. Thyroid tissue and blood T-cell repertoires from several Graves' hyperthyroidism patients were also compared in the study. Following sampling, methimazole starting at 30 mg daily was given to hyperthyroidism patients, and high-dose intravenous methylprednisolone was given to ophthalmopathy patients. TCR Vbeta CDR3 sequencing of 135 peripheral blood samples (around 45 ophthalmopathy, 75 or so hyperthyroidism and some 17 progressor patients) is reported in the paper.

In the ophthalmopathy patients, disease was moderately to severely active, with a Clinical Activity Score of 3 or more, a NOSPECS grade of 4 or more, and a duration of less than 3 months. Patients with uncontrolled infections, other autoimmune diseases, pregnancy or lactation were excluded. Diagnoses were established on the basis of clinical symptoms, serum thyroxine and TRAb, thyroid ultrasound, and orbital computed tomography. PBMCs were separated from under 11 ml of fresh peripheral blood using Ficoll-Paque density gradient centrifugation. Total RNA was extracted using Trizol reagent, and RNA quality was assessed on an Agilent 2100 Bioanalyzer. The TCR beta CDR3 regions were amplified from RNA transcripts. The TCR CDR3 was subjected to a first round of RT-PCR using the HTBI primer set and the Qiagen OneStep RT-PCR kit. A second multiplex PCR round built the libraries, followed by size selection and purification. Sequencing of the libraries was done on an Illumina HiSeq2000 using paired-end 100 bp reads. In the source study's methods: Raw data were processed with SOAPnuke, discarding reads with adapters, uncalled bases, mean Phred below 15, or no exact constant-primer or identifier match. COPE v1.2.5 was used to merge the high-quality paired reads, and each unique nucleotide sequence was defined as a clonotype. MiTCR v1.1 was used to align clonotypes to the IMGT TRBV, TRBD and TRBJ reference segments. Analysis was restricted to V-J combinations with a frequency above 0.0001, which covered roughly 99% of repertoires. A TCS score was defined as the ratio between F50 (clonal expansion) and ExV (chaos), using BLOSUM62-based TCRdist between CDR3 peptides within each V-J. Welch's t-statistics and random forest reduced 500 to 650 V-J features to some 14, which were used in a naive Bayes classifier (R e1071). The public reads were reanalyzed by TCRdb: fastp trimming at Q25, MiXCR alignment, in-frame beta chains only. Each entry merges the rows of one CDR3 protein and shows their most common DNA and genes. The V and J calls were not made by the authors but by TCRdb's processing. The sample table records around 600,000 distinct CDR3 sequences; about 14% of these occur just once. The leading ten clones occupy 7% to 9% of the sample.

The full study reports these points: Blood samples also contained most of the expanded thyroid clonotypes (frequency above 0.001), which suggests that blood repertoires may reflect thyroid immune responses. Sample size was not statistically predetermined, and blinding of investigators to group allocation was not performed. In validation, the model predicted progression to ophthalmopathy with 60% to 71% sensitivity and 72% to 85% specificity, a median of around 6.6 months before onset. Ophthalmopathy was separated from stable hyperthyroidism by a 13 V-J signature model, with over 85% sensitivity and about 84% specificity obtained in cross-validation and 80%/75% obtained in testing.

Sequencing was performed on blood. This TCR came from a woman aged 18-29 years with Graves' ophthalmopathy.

The CDR3 in this case is CSVPGQGTDTQYF. Read as DNA, the sequence is TGCAGCGTTCCGGGACAGGGCACAGATACGCAGTATTTT. The sequence is built from TRBV29-1 and TRBJ2-3, with 8 central nucleotides matching TRBD1. Taken from cysteine to phenylalanine, the CDR3 has 13 residues. The read is trimmed to its CDR3 DNA, 39 bases read in frame from base 1. Relative to germline, V is missing 5 bases and J is missing 1 base, with 2 bases of the junction outside any gene match. CDR1 SQVTM and CDR2 ANQGSEA were looked up in the germline V gene.